A selection of T cell receptor beta chains follows, all from one sample in a study of blood T cell repertoires in COVID-19. The data were produced by immunoSEQ multiplex PCR, yet TCRdb's version contains in-frame clones alone and is incomplete. In the table there are approximately 300,000 clones, around nine tenths of which are singletons. The sample taken for sequencing was peripheral blood. These receptor sequences come from a woman in her twenties or thirties with COVID-19, enrolled during active disease. Both conserved end residues are part of each CDR3. The order of the fields is V gene, D gene, clone size, J gene, CDR3 DNA, CDR3 protein. D genes are given only for firm matches. Clone size is shown for a subset of rows, as once, few, many or a class of expanded clone.

TRBV2,-,-,TRBJ1-1,TGTGCCACTAGGCGTATCTTGAACACTGAAGCTTTCTTT,CATRRILNTEAFF
TRBV19,-,-,TRBJ1-2,TGTGCCAGTAGTATACAGGGTAATGGCTACACCTTC,CASSIQGNGYTF
TRBV5-5,-,-,TRBJ1-5,TGTGCCAGCAGCCCTCTCGGGGGGGGCAGCAATCAGCCCCAGCATTTT,CASSPLGGGSNQPQHF
TRBV9,-,-,TRBJ1-5,TGTGCCAGCAGCTTACAGGGTTCTAGCAATCAGCCCCAGCATTTT,CASSLQGSSNQPQHF
TRBV4-3,TRBD2,-,TRBJ2-7,TGCGCCAGCAGCCAGAATAGCGGGAGGGCCGACTACGAGCAGTACTTC,CASSQNSGRADYEQYF
TRBV2,TRBD1,-,TRBJ2-7,TGTGCCAGCGACAGGGGTACCTACGAGCAGTACTTC,CASDRGTYEQYF
TRBV12-3/TRBV12-4,TRBD1,-,TRBJ1-1,TGTGCCAGCAGTTTCGCCAGGGGGCTTGCTTTCTTT,CASSFARGLAFF
TRBV11-2,TRBD1,-,TRBJ1-2,TGTGCCAGCAGAAGACAGGGGGCTGGCTACACCTTC,CASRRQGAGYTF
TRBV2,-,-,TRBJ2-5,TGTGCCAGCAGTGAACCAGGGGCCGGGGAGACCCAGTACTTC,CASSEPGAGETQYF
TRBV28,-,-,TRBJ2-7,TGTGCCAGCAGTTTACCGGTGGCAGGGGCCCACGAGCAGTACTTC,CASSLPVAGAHEQYF
TRBV5-1,-,-,TRBJ1-1,TGCGCCAGCAGCTTAGGACAGATAAACACTGAAGCTTTCTTT,CASSLGQINTEAFF
TRBV2,-,few,TRBJ1-2,TGTGCCAGCACAGGCTATGGCTACACCTTC,CASTGYGYTF
TRBV6-5,-,-,TRBJ2-7,TGTGCCAGCAGGGTCCCCCTCGGTCTAACCTACGAGCAGTACTTC,CASRVPLGLTYEQYF
TRBV7-2,TRBD2,-,TRBJ2-3,TGTGCCAGCAGCGCTGGGACTAGCGGGAGGAAGGTGTATTTT,CASSAGTSGRKVYF
TRBV7-2,TRBD2,-,TRBJ2-5,TGTGCCAGCAGCTCTAGCGGGAGATTAAAAGAGACCCAGTACTTC,CASSSSGRLKETQYF
TRBV12-3/TRBV12-4,-,-,TRBJ2-2,TGTGCCAGCAGTTTTTCGGGGACCGGGGAGCTGTTTTTT,CASSFSGTGELFF
TRBV3-1/TRBV3-2,TRBD2,-,TRBJ2-1,TGTGCCAGCAGCCTAGGGACTAGCGGAAACTACAATGAGCAGTTCTTC,CASSLGTSGNYNEQFF
TRBV28,TRBD1,-,TRBJ1-6,TGTGCCAGCAGCCCGACAGGGGACTCCTATAATTCACCCCTCCACTTT,CASSPTGDSYNSPLHF
TRBV28,TRBD1,-,TRBJ1-2,TGTGCCAGCAGGCGACAGGGGAACTATGGCTACACCTTC,CASRRQGNYGYTF
TRBV9,-,-,TRBJ2-5,TGTGCCAGCAGCCGGGGGACTGTGGGAGGGACCCAGTACTTC,CASSRGTVGGTQYF
TRBV7-2,TRBD2,-,TRBJ2-2,TGTGCCAGCAGCTTACAGGCTAGCGGTACCGGGGAGCTGTTTTTT,CASSLQASGTGELFF
TRBV6-2/TRBV6-3,TRBD2,-,TRBJ2-1,TGTGCCAGCAGTGACCCGGGGGGTGAGCAGTTCTTC,CASSDPGGEQFF
TRBV5-5,TRBD2,-,TRBJ2-3,TGTGCCAGCAGCTTGGGTAGCGGGAGTTATACGCAGTATTTT,CASSLGSGSYTQYF
TRBV5-1,-,-,TRBJ2-7,TGCGCCAGCAGCTCCAGTAGCCCGGGACAACCTGCGCACGAGCAGTACTTC,CASSSSSPGQPAHEQYF
TRBV7-9,TRBD2,-,TRBJ2-7,TGTGCCAGCAGCGAGACTAGCGGGAGTGACAACGAGCAGTACTTC,CASSETSGSDNEQYF
TRBV2,TRBD1,-,TRBJ1-5,TGTGCCAGCAGTGGTGGGACAGGGGGCTTGGAGCCCCAGCATTTT,CASSGGTGGLEPQHF
TRBV7-9,TRBD1,-,TRBJ2-3,TGTGCCAGCAGCTCGGGACAGGGAAGCACAGATACGCAGTATTTT,CASSSGQGSTDTQYF
TRBV7-2,TRBD2,-,TRBJ2-7,TGTGCCAGCAGCTTAGTTCCAGCGGGAGCCATGCAGTACTTC,CASSLVPAGAMQYF
TRBV5-1,-,-,TRBJ2-6,TGCGCCAGCAGTTCTTTCTCTGGGGCCAACGTCCTGACTTTC,CASSSFSGANVLTF
TRBV4-3,-,once,TRBJ2-2,TGCGCCAGCAGCCAATTGGGCAGGGATTACACCGGGGAGCTGTTTTTT,CASSQLGRDYTGELFF
TRBV10-3,TRBD1,-,TRBJ1-2,TGTGCCATCAGTGACCCCGGGACAGGGACTGGCTACACCTTC,CAISDPGTGTGYTF
TRBV6-1,-,-,TRBJ2-7,TGTGCCAGCAGTGAAGCAATTTCCGGGGCCTACGAGCAGTACTTC,CASSEAISGAYEQYF
TRBV7-3,TRBD2,-,TRBJ2-1,TGTGCCAGCAGCTTAATACGGGAGGATGAGCAGTTCTTC,CASSLIREDEQFF
TRBV2,TRBD1,-,TRBJ2-7,TGTGCCCGACAGGGTCCCTACGAGCAGTACTTC,CARQGPYEQYF
TRBV2,TRBD1,-,TRBJ2-1,TGTGCCAGCAGTGCCCAATACCCGGGACAGGGTTGGGGTGAGCAGTTCTTC,CASSAQYPGQGWGEQFF
TRBV28,-,-,TRBJ1-4,TGTGCCAGCAGTCCCCCCCCCACCCACAGGATTCTGGGGGGTGAAAAACTGTTTTTT,CASSPPPTHRILGGEKLFF
TRBV5-1,-,-,TRBJ1-2,TGCGCCAGCAGCCCCAATAACTATGGCTACACCTTC,CASSPNNYGYTF
TRBV5-3,TRBD2,-,TRBJ2-2,TGTGCCAGAAGCATCGGACTAGCGGGAGAAAACGGGGAGCTGTTTTTT,CARSIGLAGENGELFF
TRBV7-2,TRBD2,-,TRBJ2-7,TGTGCCAGCAGCTTAGGGGAGGGCTCCTACGAGCAGTACTTC,CASSLGEGSYEQYF
TRBV14,TRBD2,-,TRBJ2-3,TGTGCCAGCAGCCAAGGGGTAGCGGGAGGCGGAGATACGCAGTATTTT,CASSQGVAGGGDTQYF
TRBV7-9,TRBD1,once,TRBJ1-3,TGTGCCCATCGGTCTGGGACAGGCTCTGGAAACACCATATATTTT,CAHRSGTGSGNTIYF
TRBV7-2,-,-,TRBJ2-7,TGTGCCAGCAGCCCGGGACTCGTCTCCTACGAGCAGTACTTC,CASSPGLVSYEQYF